A selection of T cell receptor beta chains follows, all from one sample in a study of OX40 agonist ivuxolimab in advanced cancers. Repertoires were generated with immunoSEQ multiplex PCR, while TCRdb's copy carries only in-frame clones and drops some. The sample has around 63,000 clones, 85% to 90% seen once. The sample here was CD4+ or CD8+ T cells sorted from blood, taken in a trial of the OX40 agonist ivuxolimab. These receptors originate from an adult with an advanced solid tumor such as melanoma, head and neck, liver or kidney cancer. CDR3s include the opening cysteine and the closing phenylalanine or tryptophan. The order of the fields is D gene, V gene, J gene, clone size, CDR3 DNA, CDR3 protein. A D gene is named only where the DNA matches it firmly. Expanded clones get a size class; other rows say once, few or many, or leave the size out.

-,TRBV2,TRBJ2-5,-,TGTGCCAGCAGTGTTGGTGGAGAGACCCAGTACTTC,CASSVGGETQYF
-,TRBV6-6,TRBJ1-2,once,TGTGCCACCGGGGAAAACTATGGCTACACCTTC,CATGENYGYTF
TRBD1,TRBV7-9,TRBJ1-1,-,TGTGCCAGCAGCTTGCGAACAGGGGAAGGCACTGAAGCTTTCTTT,CASSLRTGEGTEAFF
-,TRBV12-5,TRBJ2-7,many,TGTGCTAGTGGTTTGGAATCCGACAGTCCTAAGTACTTC,CASGLESDSPKYF
TRBD1,TRBV7-9,TRBJ1-3,few,TGTGCCAGCAGCCTTGGGACAGGGTCTGGAAACACCATATATTTT,CASSLGTGSGNTIYF
-,TRBV28,TRBJ2-5,-,TGTGCCAGCAGTTTATTCAGGATTCCAGAGACCCAGTACTTC,CASSLFRIPETQYF
-,TRBV5-6,TRBJ2-7,-,TGTGCCAGCAGTCGGACAGTCGAGCAGTACTTC,CASSRTVEQYF
-,TRBV5-1,TRBJ1-1,-,TGCGCCAGCAGCTGGCAGGGATATACTGAAGCTTTCTTT,CASSWQGYTEAFF
TRBD1,TRBV6-5,TRBJ1-5,-,TGTGCCAGCAGTCGCGGACAGGCGAATCAGCCCCAGCATTTT,CASSRGQANQPQHF
-,TRBV29-1,TRBJ1-2,-,TGCAGTGCTGGGCAAGGGGGAGGAAACTATGGCTACACCTTC,CSAGQGGGNYGYTF
TRBD1,TRBV28,TRBJ1-5,-,TGTGCCAGCAGTTTACGGTGGGGACAGGGGAGCAATCAGCCCCAGCATTTT,CASSLRWGQGSNQPQHF
-,TRBV6-6,TRBJ1-2,once,TGTGCCGGGCGGACAGAGAGAATCTATGGCTACACCTTC,CAGRTERIYGYTF
TRBD1,TRBV11-3,TRBJ1-1,-,TGTGCCAGCAGTTTTGACAGGGGGCAGGTGCTCCCGGCTGAAGCTTTCTTT,CASSFDRGQVLPAEAFF
-,TRBV6-5,TRBJ1-2,-,TGTGCCACCCGGGGGCACGTTGGCTATGGCTACACCTTC,CATRGHVGYGYTF
TRBD2,TRBV5-1,TRBJ2-7,-,TGCGCCAGCAGCGTGCTAGCGGGGGGGCGTGAGCAGTACTTC,CASSVLAGGREQYF
-,TRBV28,TRBJ2-5,few,TGTGCCAGCAGTCCCCACTCAGGGATACAAGAGACCCAGTACTTC,CASSPHSGIQETQYF
-,TRBV18,TRBJ2-7,-,TGTGCCAGCTCACCACTCAGGGAAGAGCAGTACTTC,CASSPLREEQYF
-,TRBV25-1,TRBJ1-5,-,TGTGCCAGCACTACCTCCGGGGGGGTCCAGCATTTT,CASTTSGGVQHF
-,TRBV28,TRBJ1-1,-,TGTGCCAGCAGTTTCTCTGACAGGATGAACACTGAAGCTTTCTTT,CASSFSDRMNTEAFF
-,TRBV28,TRBJ1-5,-,TGTGCCAGCATTAGGGGGGCAAGCAATCAGCCCCAGCATTTT,CASIRGASNQPQHF
TRBD2,TRBV6-5,TRBJ2-3,-,TGTGCCAGCAGTTACCGCGGACTAGCGGGAAGAAATACGCAGTATTTT,CASSYRGLAGRNTQYF
-,TRBV7-4,TRBJ2-7,-,TGTGCCAGCAGCTCCGGGGACGGATTTACAATGGAGTACTTC,CASSSGDGFTMEYF
-,TRBV5-8,TRBJ2-4,-,TGTGCCAGCAGCTCAAAACAAACCAAAAACATTCAGTACTTC,CASSSKQTKNIQYF
-,TRBV5-1,TRBJ2-1,-,TGCGCCAGCAGTGGGTTCAGGAGCTCCTACAATGAGCAGTTCTTC,CASSGFRSSYNEQFF
-,TRBV28,TRBJ2-1,-,TGTGCCAGCAGTTTGCCTAGCTCCTACAATGAGCAGTTCTTC,CASSLPSSYNEQFF
TRBD2,TRBV19,TRBJ2-7,-,TGTGCCAGTAGTATAGATCTATGGCTAGCGGGAAGGCCGGGACTGGGCGAGCAGTACTTC,CASSIDLWLAGRPGLGEQYF
TRBD1,TRBV5-1,TRBJ2-1,-,TGCGCCAGCAGCTCGGGACAGGGGACCTACAATGAGCAGTTCTTC,CASSSGQGTYNEQFF
TRBD1,TRBV6-6,TRBJ2-7,-,TGTGCCAGCAGTTACACCGACAGGGCCGAGCAGTACTTC,CASSYTDRAEQYF
-,TRBV28,TRBJ2-5,-,TGTGCCAGCAGTTTAGAGGAGACCCAGTACTTC,CASSLEETQYF
-,TRBV4-2,TRBJ2-1,few,TGTGCCAGCAGCCAAGATGCAGCCTCGGGTGAGCAGTTCTTC,CASSQDAASGEQFF
TRBD1,TRBV29-1,TRBJ2-3,-,TGCAGCGTTGTTAGGTCCCGGACAGGGGATTCAGATACGCAGTATTTT,CSVVRSRTGDSDTQYF
TRBD2,TRBV5-1,TRBJ2-7,-,TGCGCCAGCAGCCCAGCGGGGGGACAGAGCTCCTACGAGCAGTACTTC,CASSPAGGQSSYEQYF
TRBD2,TRBV14,TRBJ2-7,-,TGTGCCAGCAGCTTGGGGGGGTTGGAGCAGTACTTC,CASSLGGLEQYF
TRBD1,TRBV28,TRBJ1-2,once,TGTGCCAGCAGTTTAGGGGGACAGGGGGCTGGTGGCTACACCTTC,CASSLGGQGAGGYTF
TRBD2,TRBV5-1,TRBJ2-1,once,TGCGCCAGCAGCATGGGACTAGCGGGAGGGATTAATGAGCAGTTCTTC,CASSMGLAGGINEQFF
-,TRBV11-2,TRBJ1-2,few,TGTGCCAGTTCCTCCCTCCGGGGGGGCGTCTATGGCTACACCTTC,CASSSLRGGVYGYTF
-,TRBV29-1,TRBJ2-5,once,TGCAGCGTGGACGACAGAGGCCGGGAGACCCAGTACTTC,CSVDDRGRETQYF
-,TRBV6-4,TRBJ2-3,-,TGTGCCAGCAGTGTCACGGCGAGCACAGATACGCAGTATTTT,CASSVTASTDTQYF
TRBD1,TRBV2,TRBJ1-1,few,TGTGCCAGCAGGTGGACAGGGTTAGAGGCTTTCTTT,CASRWTGLEAFF
-,TRBV28,TRBJ1-1,-,TGTGCCAGCAGCCCCCCCGGTTTTTCCGGAGCTTTCTTT,CASSPPGFSGAFF
-,TRBV7-9,TRBJ2-7,-,TGTGCCAGCAGCCCATTTGGACGGGCCTACGAGCAGTACTTC,CASSPFGRAYEQYF
-,TRBV27,TRBJ1-5,-,TGTGCCAGCAGTTTGAAGAGCAATAGCAATCAGCCCCAGCATTTT,CASSLKSNSNQPQHF
-,TRBV5-1,TRBJ2-1,-,TGCGCCAGCAGCTTGGTGGGTGACTTTTACAATGAGCAGTTCTTC,CASSLVGDFYNEQFF
-,TRBV1,TRBJ2-7,-,TGCACCAGCAGCCAAGGCGGTGCCCCATGGGTAACTAGCGGGTACCCCTACGAGCAGTACTTC,CTSSQGGAPWVTSGYPYEQYF
-,TRBV9,TRBJ2-7,-,TGTGCCAGCAGCTCAATCAGCGGCGGCGAGCAGTACTTC,CASSSISGGEQYF
TRBD1,TRBV5-1,TRBJ2-5,-,TGCGCCAGCAGCTCCGGGACAGCTCAAGAGACCCAGTACTTC,CASSSGTAQETQYF
TRBD2,TRBV11-2,TRBJ2-7,-,TGTGCCAGCAGCTCACTAGCGGGAGCGCAAGAGCAGTACTTC,CASSSLAGAQEQYF
-,TRBV15,TRBJ2-7,-,TGTGCCACCAGCAGAGGCTTGGCCGAGCAGTACTTC,CATSRGLAEQYF
TRBD2,TRBV6-4,TRBJ2-2,-,TGTGCCAGCAGTCGACTAGCGGGCACGGGCACCGGGGAGCTGTTTTTT,CASSRLAGTGTGELFF
-,TRBV5-6,TRBJ1-3,once,TGTGCCAGCAGCTTGTTAGCAGGAGACTCTGGAAACACCATATATTTT,CASSLLAGDSGNTIYF
-,TRBV7-3,TRBJ2-1,once,TGTGCCAGCAGCTTAGCTTCAGAAAATGAGCAGTTCTTC,CASSLASENEQFF
-,TRBV2,TRBJ2-5,once,TGTGCCAGCGCTCAGACCTCACCGGGACGGGGGGCAGAGACCCAGTACTTC,CASAQTSPGRGAETQYF
TRBD2,TRBV27,TRBJ2-1,-,TGTGCCAGCAGCCGTCCTCTAGCGGGACCCTACAATGAGCAGTTCTTC,CASSRPLAGPYNEQFF